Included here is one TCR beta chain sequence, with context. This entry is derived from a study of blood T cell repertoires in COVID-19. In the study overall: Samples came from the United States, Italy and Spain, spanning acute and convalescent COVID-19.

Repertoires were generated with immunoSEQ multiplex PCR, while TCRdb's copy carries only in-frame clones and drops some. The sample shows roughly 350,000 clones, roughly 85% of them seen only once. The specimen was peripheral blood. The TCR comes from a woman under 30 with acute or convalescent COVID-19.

This CDR3 is CASSFGESQGTDTQYF. The CDR3 coding sequence is TGCGCCAGCAGCTTCGGTGAGTCTCAGGGCACAGATACGCAGTATTTT. The chain recombines TRBV5-1 with TRBJ2-3; D is uncertain. The CDR3 sequence is 16 residues long. Germline assignment: CDR1 SGHRS and CDR2 YFSETQ. V was cut by 2 bases and J by 1 base, with 14 bases left in between.